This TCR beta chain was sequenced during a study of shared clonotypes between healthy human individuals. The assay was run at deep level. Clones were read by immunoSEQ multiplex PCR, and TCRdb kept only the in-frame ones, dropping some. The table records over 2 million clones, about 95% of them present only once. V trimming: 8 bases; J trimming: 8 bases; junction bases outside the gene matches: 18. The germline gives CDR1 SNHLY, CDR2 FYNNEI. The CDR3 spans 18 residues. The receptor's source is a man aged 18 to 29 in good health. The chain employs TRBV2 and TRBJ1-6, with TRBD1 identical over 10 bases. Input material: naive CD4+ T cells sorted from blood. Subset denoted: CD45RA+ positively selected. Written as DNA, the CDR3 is TGTGCCAGCTGGGATCCCTCACCGGGACAGGGGTCAGATTCACCCCTCCACTTT. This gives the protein CASWDPSPGQGSDSPLHF.